These 29 T cell receptor beta chains share one sample of origin, sequenced in a study of blood T cells in healthy people across ages. A sample-barcoded 5' primer and a J-beta primer mix were used in a second PCR of roughly 6 to 11 cycles. TCRdb itself ran the 5' RACE reads through MiXCR, one entry per CDR3 protein. The sample holds some 690,000 distinct CDR3 sequences, 20% to 25% seen once. Source material: blood. The source of these receptors is a man aged 65 to 79 in good health.

The V gene is TRBV7-9, the J gene TRBJ2-1, with D uncertain. V was clipped by 1 base and J by 7 bases, with 14 bases between them. The V gene's germline CDR1 is SEHNR and CDR2 FQNEAQ (reference sequence). The CDR3 loop spans 15 amino acids. The chain's CDR3 is CASSLEAQRLNEQFF. In DNA form, the CDR3 reads TGTGCCAGCAGCTTAGAGGCACAGAGGTTGAATGAGCAGTTCTTC.

This chain links TRBV9 with TRBJ2-5, with no clear D. The CDR3 extends over 15 amino acids. The germline V and J ends were trimmed by 3 bases and 5 bases, with 17 bases remaining between them. The germline CDR1 and CDR2 sequences are SGDLS and YYNGEE. The CDR3 region is CASSGGLRVEETQYF. The DNA for the CDR3 is TGTGCCAGCAGCGGGGGTCTACGGGTAGAGGAGACCCAGTACTTC.

As concerns this clonotype: An end of the junction differs from the germline gene, which may be a read error. The V call is TRBV5-1, the J call TRBJ2-3; D ambiguous. This CDR3 contains 14 residues. The germline gives CDR1 SGHRS, CDR2 YFSETQ. CDR3 sequence (DNA): TGTGCCAGCAGCACGTTGATGGCGAGGGATACGCAGTATTTT. It is translated as CASSTLMARDTQYF.

This clonotype has a handful of counts. The rearrangement links TRBV7-9 to TRBJ2-1, with TRBD2 identical over 9 bases. The J segment lost 6 bases and the V segment lost 0 bases, leaving 6 bases of the junction unmatched. The length of the CDR3 is 16 residues. Germline CDR1 reads SEHNR; CDR2 reads FQNEAQ (reference sequence). The CDR3 here is CASSLARGTSFNEQFF. The CDR3 DNA reads TGTGCCAGCAGCTTAGCGCGAGGGACTAGCTTCAATGAGCAGTTCTTC.

This clonotype was detected a few times. The junction shows a germline mismatch at one end, possibly a read error. This chain connects TRBV29-1 to TRBJ2-5, with 7 bases that match TRBD2. The J call is in doubt because the DNA end fits TRBJ2-1 better. The CDR3 consists of 15 residues. Germline CDR1 SQVTM, CDR2 ANQGSEA. Written as DNA, the CDR3 is TGCAGCGTTGAAGAAGGGGACTACTCCTACAGTGAGCAGTTCTTC. It is translated as CSVEEGDYSYSEQFF.

In this sample, this clonotype turned up a few times. The genes are TRBV28 and TRBJ1-1; D gene uncertain. Trimming shortened V by 6 bases and J by 8 bases, and 13 bases separated the two germline ends. CDR1 and CDR2 from the germline V gene are MDHEN and SYDVKM. The CDR3 consists of 12 residues. The CDR3 DNA follows: TGTGCCAGCAGCCTTAACACACACGAAGCTTTCTTT. This translates into CASSLNTHEAFF.

About this clonotype: This may be a read error, as it is one base from a much larger clone. Since no conserved phenylalanine or tryptophan closes the CDR3, a read error is the likely cause. The V gene is TRBV20-1, the J gene TRBJ2-3; D gene ambiguous. The V gene's germline CDR1 is DFQATT and CDR2 SNEGSKA (reference sequence). This CDR3 has 12 residues. With 3 bases removed from V and 2 bases from J, the gap between germline ends came to 6 bases. The CDR3 spells CSARSLTDTQYL. In nucleotides, the CDR3 is TGCAGTGCTAGGTCCCTCACAGATACGCAGTATCTT.

The table lists this clonotype with a few counts. This sequence joins TRBV5-1 and TRBJ2-1, with D perhaps TRBD1 or TRBD2 (6 bases each). CDR3 length: 16 residues. V was cut by 0 bases and J by 2 bases, with 12 bases left in between. Germline V gives CDR1 SGHRS, CDR2 YFSETQ. The DNA for the CDR3 is TGCGCCAGCAGCTTGGTAGGGGGACTCGCCTACAATGAGCAGTTCTTC. Its protein product is CASSLVGGLAYNEQFF.

The rearrangement uses TRBV5-1 and TRBJ2-1, with unresolved D. The CDR3 is 16 residues long. Germline V CDR1 and CDR2: SGHRS, YFSETQ. V was cut by 0 bases and J by 5 bases, with 15 bases left in between. The CDR3, as DNA: TGCGCCAGCAGCTTGGCCGGGTTGAGATATGACAATGAGCAGTTCTTC. This encodes CASSLAGLRYDNEQFF.

The chain links TRBV30 to TRBJ1-3; D is undetermined. V dropped 3 bases and J dropped 3 bases, with 9 bases sitting between them. This CDR3 contains 13 residues. CDR1 is GTSNPN, CDR2 SVGIG, per germline (reference sequence). The CDR3 DNA follows: TGTGCCTGGAGGGAGGGAGTTGGAAACACCATATATTTT. Protein sequence: CAWREGVGNTIYF.

The V and J genes are TRBV6-2 or TRBV6-3 and TRBJ1-1; TRBD1 matches at 8 bases. Germline V gives CDR1 MNHEY, CDR2 SVGEGT. CDR3 length equals 17 residues. V lost 8 bases and J lost 5; bases outside the gene matches: 19. CDR3 loop: CASLPGQGASIGTEAFF. The CDR3, as DNA: TGTGCCAGCCTGCCAGGGCAGGGGGCATCGATTGGGACTGAAGCTTTCTTT.

This clonotype came up a few times. A single base separates this from a much larger clone, so it may be a read error. The V gene is TRBV28, the J gene TRBJ2-7, with no clear D. The CDR3 loop spans 13 amino acids. Germline CDR1 and CDR2: MDHEN and SYDVKM. The DNA for the CDR3 is TGTGCCTGCAGTTTAACGCCGAACTACGAGCAGTACTTC. As protein: CACSLTPNYEQYF.

There are a few counts of this clonotype. This chain uses TRBV7-9 with TRBJ2-6; maybe TRBD1 (6 bases). The CDR3 totals 19 residues. V lost 4 bases, J lost 1 base, and 20 bases lay in between. In germline, CDR1 is SEHNR, CDR2 FQNEAQ (reference sequence). The CDR3 DNA reads as TGTGCCAGCAGCTGGCGCCGGGACATAAAACGATCTGGGGCCAACGTCCTGACTTTC. It is translated as CASSWRRDIKRSGANVLTF.

This clonotype came up a few times. The rearrangement joins TRBV10-3 to TRBJ1-4; weak D call: TRBD1 (5 bases). Trimming stripped 6 bases from V and 13 bases from J, with 27 bases between. The CDR3 loop spans 16 amino acids. The germline V gene encodes CDR1 ENHRY and CDR2 SYGVKD. The CDR3 loop reads CAISPGLAGAEIGLFF. The DNA for the CDR3 is TGTGCCATCAGCCCGGGACTAGCGGGTGCGGAGATTGGACTGTTTTTT.

This chain uses TRBV6-5 with TRBJ2-5; D is possibly TRBD2 (6 bases). The end of the DNA is better explained by TRBJ2-1, so the J call may be wrong. CDR3 length: 14 residues. Per germline, CDR1 MNHEY and CDR2 SVGAGI. The CDR3 is CASSYGGMGDEQFF. The CDR3 coding sequence is TGTGCCAGTAGCTACGGAGGGATGGGGGATGAGCAGTTCTTC.

This clonotype has only a few counts. CDR3: CASSFTNFPGQQFF. Written as DNA, the CDR3 is TGTGCCAGCAGTTTCACAAACTTCCCCGGACAGCAGTTCTTC. The rearrangement links TRBV28 to TRBJ2-1; D not resolved. The CDR3 runs 14 residues. Germline values: CDR1 MDHEN, CDR2 SYDVKM. Trimming shortened V by 3 bases and J by 11 bases, and 17 bases separated the two germline ends. Filled out from reference TRBV28 and TRBJ2-1, the complete variable domain reads DVKVTQSSRYLVKRTGEKVFLECVQDMDHENMFWYRQDPGLGLRLIYFSYDVKMKEKGDIPEGYSVSREKKERFSLILESASTNQTSMYLCASSFTNFPGQQFFGPGTRLTVL.

This chain uses TRBV27 with TRBJ2-5, with 7 bases fitting TRBD1. Germline values: CDR1 MNHEY, CDR2 SMNVEV (reference sequence). The CDR3 is made up of 16 amino acids. Germline trimming cut 5 bases from V and 5 bases from J; bases unmatched to any gene: 14. DNA of the CDR3: TGTGCCAGCAGTGCACCAAACAGGGGCGCCCAGGAGACCCAGTACTTC. Protein product: CASSAPNRGAQETQYF.

A remark on this clonotype: Sequence at one end of the junction differs from germline and may be a read error. This rearrangement joins TRBV7-2 to TRBJ2-1, with D perhaps TRBD2 (6 bases). The CDR3 length is 13 residues. Germline V gives CDR1 SGHTA, CDR2 FQGNSA. Here the CDR3 reads CAGSLDGTSRKFF. The CDR3 region has the DNA TGTGCCGGCAGCTTAGATGGGACTTCCCGTAAGTTCTTC.

The chain links TRBV10-3 to TRBJ1-1; D might be TRBD1 (6 bases). CDR1 ENHRY and CDR2 SYGVKD come from the germline V gene. The V end was cut by 6 bases, the J end by 1 base, with 9 bases between. The CDR3 runs to 13 residues. The CDR3 bases are TGTGCCATCAGCCCGGGACAGAACACTGAAGCTTTCTTT. This codes for CAISPGQNTEAFF.

This clonotype has at least ten counts. The chain links TRBV3-1 to TRBJ1-1; no firm D call. The CDR3 spans 11 residues. V lost 4 bases and J lost 10, with 10 bases in between. Germline CDR1 reads LGHDT; CDR2 reads YNNKEL (reference sequence). DNA of the CDR3: TGTGCCAGCAGCCGAGGGAGGGTAGCTTTCTTT. Translated, it gives CASSRGRVAFF.

This clonotype turned up a few times. The chain carries TRBV28 and TRBJ2-7, with a tentative D call TRBD1 (6 bases). CDR3 length: 12 amino acids. Trimming pared 4 bases from V and 7 bases from J, leaving 11 bases between. Germline V gene lookup returns CDR1 MDHEN and CDR2 SYDVKM. The CDR3 reads CASSSGTSEQYF. CDR3 DNA: TGTGCCAGCAGTTCCGGGACAAGTGAGCAGTACTTC.

The J gene is TRBJ1-3, the V gene TRBV7-2; no clear D gene. There are 15 residues in the CDR3. Between the trimmed V and J ends, which lost 0 bases and 0 bases, there was a span of 6 bases. Germline values: CDR1 SGHTA, CDR2 FQGNSA. CDR3 region: CASSLAVASGNTIYF. The CDR3 bases are TGTGCCAGCAGCTTAGCGGTGGCCTCTGGAAACACCATATATTTT.

This clonotype turned up a few times. The chain has TRBV12-3 or TRBV12-4 and TRBJ2-5; tentatively, D is TRBD1 or TRBD2 (5 bases each). Trimming took 6 bases from V and 3 from J, leaving 11 bases between them. The CDR3 extends over 13 amino acids. The CDR3 is CASSPMGEETQYF. The CDR3 DNA follows: TGTGCCAGCAGCCCTATGGGGGAAGAGACCCAGTACTTC.

This clonotype was seen a few times. The chain links TRBV24-1 to TRBJ2-3, with 8 bases identical to TRBD2. Germline V gene data show CDR1 as KGHDR and CDR2 as SFDVKD. There are 16 residues in the CDR3. Trimming removed 6 bases from V and 0 bases from J; junction bases left unmatched: 7. The CDR3 loop is CATSPQRGPSTDTQYF. CDR3 DNA: TGTGCCACCAGTCCCCAGCGGGGGCCTAGCACAGATACGCAGTATTTT.

The chain carries TRBV4-2 and TRBJ2-3, with 8 bases that match TRBD2. Trimming at V came to 2 bases and at J to 0 bases, leaving 7 bases not matched to a gene. Germline V gene sequence: CDR1 LGHNA, CDR2 YNFKEQ. The CDR3 loop spans 17 amino acids. CDR3 sequence reads: CASSQYLRGGSTDTQYF. The CDR3 DNA reads TGTGCCAGCAGCCAATATCTACGGGGGGGTAGCACAGATACGCAGTATTTT.

The gene calls are TRBV12-3 or TRBV12-4 and TRBJ1-6, with 8 nucleotides matching TRBD1. V lost 5 bases, J lost 8 bases, and 8 bases stayed unmatched. This CDR3 is built from 15 residues. The chain's CDR3 is CASSAAQGVYSPLHF. Here the CDR3 DNA reads TGTGCCAGCAGTGCCGCACAGGGGGTCTATTCACCCCTCCACTTT.

This clonotype was detected a few times. The chain employs TRBV12-3 or TRBV12-4 and TRBJ2-7; D unresolved. The V end was cut by 1 base, the J end by 2 bases, with 6 bases between. There are 13 residues in the CDR3. DNA for the CDR3: TGTGCCAGCAGTTTAGGACATGCCTACGAGCAGTACGTC. Its protein is CASSLGHAYEQYV.

V is TRBV10-3 and J is TRBJ2-1, with TRBD1 matching 10 bases. The length of the CDR3 is 17 residues. V lost 4 bases and J lost 0; bases outside the gene matches: 6. The V gene's germline CDR1 is ENHRY and CDR2 SYGVKD. CDR3 sequence reads: CAISGDRGPSSYNEQFF. The CDR3 DNA reads TGTGCCATCAGTGGGGACAGGGGTCCCAGCTCCTACAATGAGCAGTTCTTC.

This clonotype was seen a handful of times. The J gene is TRBJ1-4, the V gene TRBV5-1; D gene uncertain. Germline V gene sequence: CDR1 SGHRS, CDR2 YFSETQ. The CDR3 length is 16 residues. V was pared by 2 bases and J by 5 bases, with 16 bases between. The chain's CDR3 is CASSFFANSANEKLFF. The CDR3, as DNA: TGCGCCAGCAGCTTCTTTGCTAACAGCGCCAATGAAAAACTGTTTTTT.